This is a list of T cell receptor beta chains from one sample in a study of siplizumab effects on memory and regulatory T cells. Method: immunoSEQ multiplex PCR; TCRdb's copy keeps in-frame clones and lacks some. The sample shows tens of thousands of clones, about 94% of them seen only once. The specimen was CD8+ T cells sorted from blood. Every receptor here comes from a human donor in good health. CDR3s include the opening cysteine and the closing phenylalanine or tryptophan. Fields, in order: V gene, D gene, J gene, clone size, CDR3 DNA, CDR3 protein. The D gene is left open where the match is weak. A row's size may be missing; if present it is once, few, many or a size class.

TRBV9,-,TRBJ2-7,-,TGTGCCAGCAGCGTAGTCGGGAGCTCCTACGAGCAGTACTTC,CASSVVGSSYEQYF
TRBV10-2,TRBD1,TRBJ2-3,-,TGCGCCAGCAGTGAGACCCTTAACACAGGGGTAATACGGGGTACGCAGTATTTT,CASSETLNTGVIRGTQYF
TRBV28,TRBD2,TRBJ2-1,-,TGTGCCAGCAGTTCCCTTTCTTTAGCGGGAGGGCCTATGAATGAGCAGTTCTTC,CASSSLSLAGGPMNEQFF
TRBV9,-,TRBJ2-5,once,TGTGCCAGCAGCGTAGAGGTCACCCAAGAGACCCAGTACTTC,CASSVEVTQETQYF
TRBV28,TRBD2,TRBJ2-2,-,TGTGCCAGCAGTTCAAGACTAGCGGTATACACCGGGGAGCTGTTTTTT,CASSSRLAVYTGELFF
TRBV29-1,-,TRBJ2-7,few,TGCAGCGTTGAGTCAGACTACGAGCAGTACTTC,CSVESDYEQYF
TRBV6-1,TRBD1,TRBJ2-5,-,TGTGCCAGCAGTGAATCGGACAGGGGCATCGGAGAGACCCAGTACTTC,CASSESDRGIGETQYF
TRBV6-5,-,TRBJ2-1,-,TGTGCCAGCTCCCCCCGACAAAACAATGAGCAGTTCTTC,CASSPRQNNEQFF
TRBV4-1,-,TRBJ1-1,-,TGCGCCAGCAGCCAACCCAGGTGGACGAGGGGAGCTTTCTTT,CASSQPRWTRGAFF
TRBV2,-,TRBJ2-7,-,TGTGCCAGCAGTGACAGGGCTATTGGGATTTCCTACGAGCAGTACTTC,CASSDRAIGISYEQYF
TRBV4-2,TRBD2,TRBJ2-7,-,TGTGCCAGCAGCCAAGAATCTTCAGCGGGAGCTTACGAGCAGTACTTC,CASSQESSAGAYEQYF
TRBV4-2,TRBD2,TRBJ2-3,-,TGTGCCAGCAGCCAGGCCTCTAGCGGAAGCACAGATACGCAGTATTTT,CASSQASSGSTDTQYF
TRBV7-9,TRBD1,TRBJ2-7,few,TGTGCCAGCAGTTTGCCTTGGGACAGGGCCTACGAGCAGTACTTC,CASSLPWDRAYEQYF
TRBV27,TRBD1,TRBJ2-2,-,TGTGCCACCGGACAGGGAACCGGGGAGCTGTTTTTT,CATGQGTGELFF
TRBV18,-,TRBJ1-5,-,TGTGCCAGCTCACCGCGCGATTATCAGCCCCAGCATTTT,CASSPRDYQPQHF
TRBV27,-,TRBJ2-5,-,TGTGCCAGCAGTTGGGGGGAGACCCAGTACTTC,CASSWGETQYF
TRBV5-1,-,TRBJ2-1,-,TGCGCCAGCAGCCCCCAAGGCCAGTGGGACAATGAGCAGTTCTTC,CASSPQGQWDNEQFF
TRBV19,-,TRBJ2-7,-,TGTGCCAGTACCCCACCAGGAGGGTACGAGCAGTACTTC,CASTPPGGYEQYF
TRBV11-3,TRBD1,TRBJ2-3,-,TGTGCCAGCAGCTTAGATCTTGGGACAGGGTCTCCAGATACGCAGTATTTT,CASSLDLGTGSPDTQYF
TRBV11-2,-,TRBJ2-7,-,TGTGCCAGCAGCTGGGGGACCGACATCAGGTACGAGCAGTACTTC,CASSWGTDIRYEQYF
TRBV9,-,TRBJ2-3,-,TGTGCCAGCAGCCGGCGGGACTGGGAGGTAGATACGCAGTATTTT,CASSRRDWEVDTQYF
TRBV13,-,TRBJ1-3,-,TGTGCCAGCACCCAAGCGGGGCCGCGATATGGAAACACCATATATTTT,CASTQAGPRYGNTIYF
TRBV9,-,TRBJ1-1,-,TGTGCCAGCAGCGCGCCGGGACAATCGAACACTGAAGCTTTCTTT,CASSAPGQSNTEAFF
TRBV7-3,TRBD1,TRBJ2-2,-,TGTGCCAGCAGCTTCGACAGGGCGGACACCGGGGAGCTGTTTTTT,CASSFDRADTGELFF
TRBV13,-,TRBJ2-2,-,TGTGCCAGCAGCTCTCCTGGGGGCGGGGAGCTGTTTTTT,CASSSPGGGELFF
TRBV6-5,-,TRBJ1-1,once,TGTGCCAGCTCTCCGGGTCAGGGCACTGAAGCTTTCTTT,CASSPGQGTEAFF
TRBV6-5,-,TRBJ1-5,-,TGTGCCAGCAGCGACACACATAGCAATCAGCCCCAGCATTTT,CASSDTHSNQPQHF
TRBV11-2,-,TRBJ2-1,-,TGTGCCAGCAGCCCGTACTACCATGAGCAGTTCTTC,CASSPYYHEQFF
TRBV7-6,-,TRBJ1-2,-,TGTGCCAGCAGCTTAGGGGGTGGCGGCTACACCTTC,CASSLGGGGYTF
TRBV14,-,TRBJ2-3,-,TGTGCCAGCAGCCCTCAAAATACGGATACGCAGTATTTT,CASSPQNTDTQYF
TRBV6-5,TRBD2,TRBJ2-7,few,TGTGCCAGCAAACTAGCGGGAGGGAACGAGCAGTACTTC,CASKLAGGNEQYF
TRBV5-3,-,TRBJ1-1,-,TGTGCCAGCAGCTTCTGGGGTGTGGATGCTTTCTTT,CASSFWGVDAFF
TRBV4-1,TRBD2,TRBJ2-1,-,TGCGCCAGCAGCACACGTCTAGCGGACTACAATGAGCAGTTCTTC,CASSTRLADYNEQFF
TRBV6-6,-,TRBJ2-1,-,TGTGCCAGCAGTTACTCTCCAGGGTCGGGGGAGCAGTTCTTC,CASSYSPGSGEQFF
TRBV19,TRBD2,TRBJ2-3,once,TGTGCCAGTCACTCTAGCGGCAGACCCGTGGATACGCAGTATTTT,CASHSSGRPVDTQYF
TRBV4-1,-,TRBJ2-2,-,TGCGCCAGCAGCCAAGAGTTCAGGGGCTGGGAGCTGTTTTTT,CASSQEFRGWELFF
TRBV5-4,TRBD2,TRBJ2-5,-,TGTGCCAGCAGCTTGGATGGACTAGCGCCCCTGAGGGAAGAGACCCAGTACTTC,CASSLDGLAPLREETQYF
TRBV7-2,-,TRBJ1-2,once,TGTGCCAGCAGCTTACGGACCCTCGGTGGCTACACCTTC,CASSLRTLGGYTF
TRBV9,-,TRBJ2-7,-,TGTGCCAGCAGCCGGGACGCGAGTCCCTACGAGCAGTACTTC,CASSRDASPYEQYF
TRBV2,-,TRBJ1-1,few,TGTGCCAGCATGTATGGACGAGCTTTCTTT,CASMYGRAFF
TRBV7-6,-,TRBJ2-7,-,TGTGCCAGCAGCTTAGATCCGGAATACGAGCAGTACTTC,CASSLDPEYEQYF
TRBV14,-,TRBJ2-7,-,TGTGCCAGCAGCCAAGATTCGAGTCCTCGTCTCTACGAGCAGTACTTC,CASSQDSSPRLYEQYF
TRBV5-6,TRBD1,TRBJ2-7,-,TGTGCCAGCAGCTTATACCAGACAGGGGGCTTTGATTACGAGCAGTACTTC,CASSLYQTGGFDYEQYF
TRBV6-1,-,TRBJ2-1,-,TGTGCCAGCTCGGGGACCCCTCAATACAATGAGCAGTTCTTC,CASSGTPQYNEQFF
TRBV28,-,TRBJ1-5,-,TGTGCCAGCAGTTTTTGGGGGGCGCAGAATCAGCCCCAGCATTTT,CASSFWGAQNQPQHF
TRBV12-5,-,TRBJ2-7,once,TGTGCTAGTGGTTTGGGCGGACTCTACGAGCAGTACTTC,CASGLGGLYEQYF
TRBV10-3,-,TRBJ1-2,-,TGTGCCATCAGCCCATTTGGACGCTGGTATGGCTACACCTTC,CAISPFGRWYGYTF
TRBV30,TRBD1,TRBJ1-2,-,TGTGCCTGGAGTGTTACAGGGGAGAGTAGCTACACCTTC,CAWSVTGESSYTF
TRBV7-8,-,TRBJ1-5,-,TGTGCCAGCAGCGTCGAACAGGAAAATCAGCCCCAGCATTTT,CASSVEQENQPQHF
TRBV4-1,-,TRBJ2-7,-,TGCGCCAGCAGCCAGGATACACAGGGAGGGTTAGGATCCTACGAGCAGTACTTC,CASSQDTQGGLGSYEQYF
TRBV4-2,-,TRBJ2-3,-,TGTGCCAGCGGGGACGGGACGGCAGATACGCAGTATTTT,CASGDGTADTQYF